This is a list of T cell receptor beta chains from one sample in a study of cytomegalovirus exposure and HLA in healthy donors. Some clones are missing from TCRdb's copy, which holds only in-frame ones; the method was immunoSEQ multiplex PCR. The sample has 100,000 to 150,000 clones; around 96% are singletons. Sequences were obtained from PBMCs. The receptors shown here come from a man aged 18 to 30 in good health and CMV-seronegative. Both conserved end residues are part of each CDR3. The D gene is left open where the match is weak. Expanded clones are given a class, and other clones once, few, many or no size at all.

D gene	J gene	clone size	V gene	CDR3 protein	CDR3 DNA
-	TRBJ1-5	-	TRBV5-6	CASSSPGLSVSNQPQHF	TGTGCCAGCAGCTCTCCGGGACTCTCAGTAAGCAATCAGCCCCAGCATTTT
-	TRBJ2-3	-	TRBV5-1	CASSSLTDTQYF	TGCGCCAGCAGCTCCCTTACAGATACGCAGTATTTT
-	TRBJ1-1	-	TRBV5-1	CASTTDTNTEAFF	TGCGCCAGCACCACGGACACGAACACTGAAGCTTTCTTT
-	TRBJ1-2	-	TRBV27	CASSPAAGQLNYGYTF	TGTGCCAGCAGTCCCGCGGCCGGACAGCTCAACTATGGCTACACCTTC
TRBD1	TRBJ2-1	-	TRBV19	CASSRGPGGYNEQFF	TGTGCCAGTAGTAGGGGTCCAGGGGGCTACAATGAGCAGTTCTTC
-	TRBJ1-2	once	TRBV7-2	CASSLDPGQGYTF	TGTGCCAGCAGCTTAGATCCAGGCCAAGGCTACACCTTC
TRBD1	TRBJ1-3	-	TRBV27	CASSPGQGASGNTIYF	TGTGCCAGCAGTCCCGGACAGGGGGCGTCCGGAAACACCATATATTTT
TRBD1	TRBJ1-2	-	TRBV5-1	CASSSQGAQSGYTF	TGCGCCAGCAGCTCCCAGGGGGCGCAAAGTGGCTACACCTTC
TRBD2	TRBJ2-1	-	TRBV19	CASSIDRLAGGMVNEQFF	TGTGCCAGTAGTATAGATCGACTAGCGGGAGGTATGGTCAATGAGCAGTTCTTC
-	TRBJ2-1	-	TRBV19	CASSIALDEQFF	TGTGCCAGTAGTATAGCACTCGATGAGCAGTTCTTC
TRBD1	TRBJ2-1	-	TRBV5-4	CASSPPQGLEQFF	TGTGCCAGCAGCCCCCCACAGGGGTTAGAGCAGTTCTTC
TRBD2	TRBJ2-3	-	TRBV27	CASSPPVGEGYTDTQYF	TGTGCCAGCAGTCCCCCCGTTGGGGAGGGGTACACAGATACGCAGTATTTT
TRBD2	TRBJ2-1	-	TRBV30	CAWTLLAGGLNEQFF	TGTGCCTGGACCCTCCTAGCGGGAGGCCTCAATGAGCAGTTCTTC
TRBD2	TRBJ2-2	-	TRBV28	CASSSSGRSYTGELFF	TGTGCCAGCAGTTCAAGCGGGAGAAGCTACACCGGGGAGCTGTTTTTT
TRBD2	TRBJ2-1	-	TRBV28	CASTQTSGRYFEQFF	TGTGCCAGCACCCAAACTAGCGGGAGATACTTTGAGCAGTTCTTC
-	TRBJ2-4	-	TRBV5-6	CASSSPDYSKNIQYF	TGTGCCAGCAGCTCGCCCGACTATTCCAAAAACATTCAGTACTTC
-	TRBJ2-1	-	TRBV5-1	CASSASPPVRYNEQFF	TGCGCCAGCAGCGCATCTCCACCGGTACGTTACAATGAGCAGTTCTTC
-	TRBJ2-3	-	TRBV11-2	CASSSGQSLTDTQYF	TGTGCCAGCAGCTCCGGACAGTCCCTCACAGATACGCAGTATTTT
-	TRBJ2-3	-	TRBV11-2	CASSSLSQRERGTDTQYF	TGTGCCAGCAGCTCCCTCAGTCAAAGGGAGAGAGGCACAGATACGCAGTATTTT
-	TRBJ2-7	-	TRBV5-6	CASSSAYEQYF	TGTGCCAGCAGCTCCGCCTACGAGCAGTACTTC
-	TRBJ2-4	-	TRBV4-3	CASSQELKAVAKNIQYF	TGCGCCAGCAGCCAAGAATTAAAAGCGGTAGCCAAAAACATTCAGTACTTC
TRBD1	TRBJ1-4	-	TRBV28	CASSQQGALTNEKLFF	TGTGCCAGCAGTCAGCAGGGGGCTTTAACTAATGAAAAACTGTTTTTT
-	TRBJ2-7	-	TRBV14	CASSQGPRGAGGEQYF	TGTGCCAGCAGCCAAGGTCCCCGGGGCGCCGGAGGGGAGCAGTACTTC
-	TRBJ1-2	-	TRBV28	CASIRQQGDYGYTF	TGTGCCAGCATCCGACAACAGGGTGACTATGGCTACACCTTC
TRBD1	TRBJ2-3	-	TRBV5-1	CAIRTGSTDTQYF	TGCGCCATCCGGACAGGCAGCACAGATACGCAGTATTTT
TRBD2	TRBJ2-4	-	TRBV28	CATGLAGVRDIQYF	TGTGCCACCGGACTAGCGGGAGTGAGAGACATTCAGTACTTC
TRBD1	TRBJ2-1	-	TRBV11-3	CASSAGQVSYNEQFF	TGTGCCAGCAGCGCCGGACAGGTCTCCTACAATGAGCAGTTCTTC
-	TRBJ1-2	-	TRBV9	CASSVAGAYGYTF	TGTGCCAGCAGCGTAGCAGGGGCTTATGGCTACACCTTC
-	TRBJ1-4	-	TRBV28	CATNGPSGNEKLFF	TGTGCCACCAATGGGCCCTCTGGGAATGAAAAACTGTTTTTT
-	TRBJ1-3	-	TRBV4-3	CASSQGRGTIGNTIYF	TGCGCCAGCAGCCAAGGGAGGGGAACGATAGGAAACACCATATATTTT
TRBD1	TRBJ1-1	once	TRBV28	CASSPDREMTEAFF	TGTGCCAGCAGTCCGGACAGGGAAATGACTGAAGCTTTCTTT
TRBD1	TRBJ2-7	once	TRBV5-1	CASSFIGAGGVDEQYF	TGCGCCAGCAGCTTTATCGGCGCAGGGGGCGTCGACGAGCAGTACTTC
TRBD2	TRBJ2-7	few	TRBV2	CASTHQREYEQYF	TGTGCCAGCACTCATCAGCGGGAGTACGAGCAGTACTTC
TRBD2	TRBJ2-5	-	TRBV11-3	CASSNTLAGVRKETQYF	TGTGCCAGCAGCAACACCCTAGCGGGAGTCCGTAAAGAGACCCAGTACTTC
-	TRBJ1-2	few	TRBV5-6	CASSRRSGNGYTF	TGTGCCAGCAGCCGGCGGTCAGGGAACGGCTACACCTTC
TRBD2	TRBJ2-7	-	TRBV7-8	CASSPRTSRVLSSYEQYF	TGTGCCAGCAGCCCAAGGACTAGCCGGGTTCTAAGCTCCTACGAGCAGTACTTC
-	TRBJ2-3	once	TRBV7-9	CASSPQGTSTDTQYF	TGTGCCAGCAGCCCACAGGGCACTAGCACAGATACGCAGTATTTT
-	TRBJ2-3	-	TRBV19	CASAGSGDTQYF	TGTGCCAGTGCAGGGTCTGGAGATACGCAGTATTTT
TRBD1	TRBJ2-7	once	TRBV5-1	CASSFGDRGPEQYF	TGCGCCAGCAGCTTTGGGGACAGGGGACCCGAGCAGTACTTC
-	TRBJ2-5	-	TRBV5-6	CASSLLRESSETQYF	TGTGCCAGCAGCTTGTTGAGGGAGTCGAGTGAGACCCAGTACTTC
TRBD1	TRBJ2-7	-	TRBV6-5	CASSPTGGSYEQYF	TGTGCCAGCAGTCCGACAGGGGGCTCCTACGAGCAGTACTTC
-	TRBJ1-5	-	TRBV2	CASSRSSESEPQHF	TGTGCCAGCAGTCGTAGTAGTGAGTCTGAGCCCCAGCATTTT
-	TRBJ1-1	-	TRBV4-3	CASSQDWTEIYTEAFF	TGCGCCAGCAGCCAAGATTGGACAGAGATTTACACTGAAGCTTTCTTT
-	TRBJ1-1	-	TRBV7-8	CASSLERSRGKTEAFF	TGTGCCAGCAGCTTAGAGAGATCTAGGGGGAAGACTGAAGCTTTCTTT
-	TRBJ2-1	-	TRBV7-9	CASSSPRDNEQFF	TGTGCCAGCAGCTCCCCCCGGGACAATGAGCAGTTCTTC
TRBD1	TRBJ1-1	-	TRBV5-1	CASSLNSRQGSMNTEAFF	TGCGCCAGCAGCTTAAACTCTAGACAGGGATCCATGAACACTGAAGCTTTCTTT
-	TRBJ1-1	-	TRBV7-2	CASSPSTGGAFF	TGTGCCAGCAGCCCGTCCACCGGGGGAGCTTTCTTT